Described below is a single T cell receptor beta chain sequence and its context. Time point indicated: patch test 3, about 24 weeks after DPC sensitization. Treatment: therapeutic diphenylcyclopropenone sensitization with weekly scalp DPC. Blood was collected ahead of every patch test applied. The entry originates in a study of human T cells and chemical hapten exposure. MiXCR, run by TCRdb on the RACE reads, gives a single entry per CDR3 protein. The table lists approximately 97,000 distinct CDR3 sequences, around a quarter of them singletons. The specimen comprised whole blood, sampled in connection with sensitization to the hapten diphenylcyclopropenone (DPC). This clonotype was obtained from a middle-aged man with alopecia areata. Some clones in this sample may be carry-over from other donors' samples.

The CDR3 bases are TGCAGTGCTAGGAGAATGACAGGAGGGCAGCCCCAGCATTTT. This gives the protein CSARRMTGGQPQHF. This chain connects TRBV20-1 to TRBJ1-5, with D possibly matching TRBD1 (6 bases). Germline lookup yields CDR1 DFQATT and CDR2 SNEGSKA (reference sequence). The CDR3 is made up of 14 amino acids. Deletions cut 3 bases from V and 7 bases from J, with 16 bases between.